This T cell receptor (beta chain) came from a study of blood T cell repertoires in COVID-19. About the study: COVID-19 samples, acute and convalescent, were from the United States, Italy and Spain. PBMCs, B-cell-depleted T cells, or T cells provided the cDNA or gDNA that made up the material.

This study enrolled people aged about 18 to 100 from about 26 US geographic areas. Grouping used clinical history reported by participants in a survey and questionnaire. Profiling relied on immunoSEQ multiplex PCR, and the TCRdb table lists in-frame clones only, not all of them. Among over 250,000 clones listed, just under 90% were seen once. The CDR3 contains 14 residues. Germline CDR1 and CDR2: SGHNT and YENEEA. V shed 5 bases, J shed 8 bases, and the junction held 9 bases outside the gene matches. The source of this sequence is a woman aged 60 to 75 who had recovered from COVID-19. This sequence joins TRBV11-3 and TRBJ1-2; 9 nucleotides align to TRBD1. The sequenced sample was PBMCs or T cells enriched from blood (not recorded which). CDR3 residues: CASSLRGTGIGYTF. In nucleotides, the CDR3 is TGTGCCAGCAGCCTAAGGGGGACAGGGATCGGCTACACCTTC.